This is a list of T cell receptor beta chains from one sample in a study of Graves' ophthalmopathy and Graves' hyperthyroidism. TCRdb ran MiXCR on the multiplex PCR reads and lists one entry per CDR3 protein. This table holds approximately 540,000 distinct CDR3 sequences, 35% to 40% found once. The specimen was peripheral blood or thyroid tissue (not recorded which). The receptors were gathered from an adult man with Graves' hyperthyroidism. CDR3s include the opening cysteine and the closing phenylalanine or tryptophan. Each record gives: clone size, J gene, V gene, D gene, CDR3 DNA, CDR3 protein. A D gene is named only where the DNA matches it firmly. Some rows have no size entry. The others give once, few or many, or a class for an expanded clone.

many TRBJ1-3 TRBV7-9 NA TGTGCCAGCATTGTGGGTACTGGAAACACCATATATTTT CASIVGTGNTIYF
few TRBJ2-2 TRBV6-2/TRBV6-3 NA TGTGCCAGCCAAGAGCGCAAGACGGGGACCGGGGAGCTGTTTTTT CASQERKTGTGELFF
NA TRBJ1-5 TRBV12-3/TRBV12-4 NA TGTGCCAGCACCGCCCAGGGGATTTGGCAGCCCCAGCATTTT CASTAQGIWQPQHF
NA TRBJ1-1 TRBV20-1 TRBD1 TGCAGTGCTCGGCCGACAGGGGTTTACACTGAAGCTTTCTTT CSARPTGVYTEAFF
many TRBJ1-2 TRBV29-1 NA TGCAGCGTTGAAGGACGACGACCAGATGGCTACACCTTC CSVEGRRPDGYTF
once TRBJ1-5 TRBV10-3 NA TGTGCCATCAGTGAAGCGGCGCACACAGGGTACGGTCAGCCCCAGCATTTT CAISEAAHTGYGQPQHF
NA TRBJ2-1 TRBV7-3 NA TGTGCCAGCAGCTTAACCCCCCCGGACAATGAGCAGTTCTTC CASSLTPPDNEQFF
few TRBJ1-5 TRBV20-1 NA TGCAGTGCTAGCGGGCATCTTAGCAATCAGCCCCAGCATTTT CSASGHLSNQPQHF
many TRBJ2-7 TRBV29-1 TRBD2 TGCAGCGTTCAAGGGACTAGCGGGAGGGCCCCCTACGAGCAGTACTTC CSVQGTSGRAPYEQYF
NA TRBJ2-5 TRBV7-7 NA TGTGCTAGCGGTGGGGACCAAGAGACCCAGTACTTC CASGGDQETQYF
NA TRBJ2-2 TRBV7-9 NA TGTGCCAGCACGGGGGCTGACACCGGGGAGCTGTTTTTT CASTGADTGELFF
many TRBJ1-1 TRBV25-1 NA TGTGCCAGCAGTGAGGCGGGTGTGGGCACTGAAGCTTTCTTT CASSEAGVGTEAFF
many TRBJ2-7 TRBV7-9 TRBD1 TGTGCCAGCAGCTTAGGAAGTGACAGGGACGAGCAGTACTTC CASSLGSDRDEQYF
NA TRBJ2-7 TRBV7-9 NA TGTGCCAGCAGCCCCCCAGCTAGCGGGACAGGGTATCGAGGCATGGCGTACTTC CASSPPASGTGYRGMAYF
NA TRBJ1-2 TRBV2 TRBD1 TGTGCCAGCAGAAAGGACAGGACAACTGGAAACACCTTC CASRKDRTTGNTF
many TRBJ1-6 TRBV12-3/TRBV12-4 NA TGTGCCAGCAGTTTGGGGGCGCGGGACATGAAATTCTTT CASSLGARDMKFF
many TRBJ1-1 TRBV25-1 NA TGTGCCAGCACCCGTGGTGGGGAGACTGAAGCTTTCTTT CASTRGGETEAFF
many TRBJ2-6 TRBV10-3 NA TGTGCCATCAGAGAGTCCTCTGGGGCCAACGTCCTGACTTTC CAIRESSGANVLTF
many TRBJ2-5 TRBV6-5 NA TGTGCCAGCAGTTACTCCGTTGGGGGGACCCAGTACTTC CASSYSVGGTQYF
many TRBJ2-5 TRBV6-1 TRBD2 TGTGCCGGACGTCTAGCGGGGGGTGACCAAGAGACCCAGTACTTC CAGRLAGGDQETQYF
NA TRBJ2-3 TRBV10-3 TRBD2 TGTGCCATCAGTGTTCTAGCGGGGTCTAGCACAGATACGCAGTATTTT CAISVLAGSSTDTQYF
NA TRBJ2-1 TRBV4-1 TRBD1 TGCGCCAGCAGCCAGAGCGAGGCAGGGGGAATCGTTGAGCAGTTCTTC CASSQSEAGGIVEQFF
once TRBJ2-2 TRBV10-3 NA TGTGCCAGCAGTTACAGCTCGAGCGGGGAGCTGTTTTTT CASSYSSSGELFF
NA TRBJ2-7 TRBV6-5 NA TGTGCCAGCAGTTACTCGGGGGGAGACCCCTACGAGCAGTACTTC CASSYSGGDPYEQYF
many TRBJ2-7 TRBV5-7 NA TGTGCCAGCAGCCGATACCCTCACGAGCAGTACTTC CASSRYPHEQYF
few TRBJ2-1 TRBV10-3 NA TGTGCCATCAGTGGAGCCTACAATGAGCAGTTCTTC CAISGAYNEQFF
NA TRBJ2-7 TRBV7-9 TRBD1 TGTGCCAGCAGCTCCGGGACAGGGGATCTCGAGCAGTACTTC CASSSGTGDLEQYF
once TRBJ1-4 TRBV29-1 TRBD1 TGCAGCCCTAGGACAGGGGCAACTAATGAAAAACTGTTTTTT CSPRTGATNEKLFF
NA TRBJ1-5 TRBV19 TRBD1 TGTGCCAGTAGTGTCGACAGGGGAATAAATCAGCCCCAGCATTTT CASSVDRGINQPQHF
many TRBJ2-5 TRBV11-2 NA TGTGCCAGCAGCTTAGATCTAGAGTGGGAGACCCAGTACTTC CASSLDLEWETQYF
NA TRBJ2-5 TRBV29-1 NA TGCAGCGTTGGTGTGGGCGGTTTAGAGACCCAGTACTTC CSVGVGGLETQYF
NA TRBJ1-3 TRBV5-1 TRBD1 TGCGCCGGCAGCGCCATCGGGACAGCGGAAAACACCATATATTTT CAGSAIGTAENTIYF
many TRBJ2-5 TRBV20-1 NA TGCAGTGTCGCAGAGGGGGGGACCCAGTACTTC CSVAEGGTQYF
many TRBJ1-2 TRBV3-1 NA TGTGCCAGCAGCCCACGGGGAAGTGGCTACACCTTC CASSPRGSGYTF
once TRBJ1-1 TRBV7-9 NA TGTGCCAGCAGCCCTCGATCCCTACACGTGAACACTGAAGCTTTCTTT CASSPRSLHVNTEAFF
many TRBJ1-2 TRBV20-1 NA TGCAGTGCCTCGTCCTTAAACTATGGCTACACCTTC CSASSLNYGYTF
many TRBJ2-7 TRBV7-9 NA TGTGCCAGCAGCTTAGGGGGGGTGATTTACGAGCAGTACTTC CASSLGGVIYEQYF
NA TRBJ2-7 TRBV12-3/TRBV12-4 TRBD2 TGTGCCAGCAGAGCCGGGACTAGCGGGTCTAGCGAGCAGTACTTC CASRAGTSGSSEQYF
NA TRBJ1-2 TRBV3-1 NA TGTGCCAGCAGCCATGAAGCTGGGTTTGGCTACACCTTC CASSHEAGFGYTF
many TRBJ2-2 TRBV20-1 NA TGCAGTGCTAGAGTCCTGGGACTTACCACCGGGGAGCTGTTTTTT CSARVLGLTTGELFF
NA TRBJ1-5 TRBV12-5 NA TGTGCTAGTGGTTTAGGCAGTACATTCGATCAGCCCCAGCATTTT CASGLGSTFDQPQHF
many TRBJ1-1 TRBV12-3/TRBV12-4 NA TGTGCCAGCAGGTACCTTACAGGGATGGCCGAAGCTTTCTTT CASRYLTGMAEAFF
many TRBJ1-1 TRBV10-2 NA TGCGCCAGCAGTGGTAGCAGGGGAACTGAAGCTTTCTTT CASSGSRGTEAFF
few TRBJ1-3 TRBV20-1 NA TGCAGTGCTAGAGCCCTCGGTGGGGGTGTAACTGGAAACACCATATATTTT CSARALGGGVTGNTIYF
NA TRBJ1-3 TRBV10-3 NA TGTGCCATCAGGGCGGAGGGGGACTCTGGAAACACCATATATTTT CAIRAEGDSGNTIYF
many TRBJ2-5 TRBV12-3/TRBV12-4 NA TGTGCCAGCAGTCGCCGGGACCACCCAAGTTTGTACTTC CASSRRDHPSLYF
NA TRBJ2-5 TRBV7-2 TRBD2 TGTGCCAGCAGCTTAACTAGCGGGAGTAGCGGGGGGGCCGCGGAGACCCAGTACTTC CASSLTSGSSGGAAETQYF
NA TRBJ1-2 TRBV15 TRBD1 TGTGCCACCAGCAGAGATCTACAGGGGTACTATGGCTACACCTTC CATSRDLQGYYGYTF
few TRBJ1-3 TRBV4-1 TRBD1 TGCGCCAGCAGCCAGGGACAGGGGGCGCGGGCTGGAAACACCATATATTTT CASSQGQGARAGNTIYF
NA TRBJ2-7 TRBV2 NA TGTGCCAGCACCCGAGAGGGCGGAAACTACGAGCAGTACTTC CASTREGGNYEQYF
NA TRBJ2-5 TRBV10-3 NA TGTGCCAGCAGTGAGAGCTCGGGGAACCAAGAGACCCAGTACTTC CASSESSGNQETQYF
NA TRBJ1-3 TRBV2 NA TGTGCCAGCACGCAGTCTTACTATTCTGGAAACACCATGTATTTT CASTQSYYSGNTMYF
many TRBJ1-5 TRBV7-2 NA TGTGCCAGCAGCCCAGAAGGACCTGTCAGCAATCAGCCCCAGCATTTT CASSPEGPVSNQPQHF
NA TRBJ1-2 TRBV18 TRBD1 TGTGCCAGCTCACCAGAGAGGGGGCGAAACTATGGCTACACCTTC CASSPERGRNYGYTF
NA TRBJ2-2 TRBV29-1 TRBD1 TGCAGCGTTGTAGGGACAGGGAGCAATACCGGGGAGCTGTTTTTT CSVVGTGSNTGELFF
few TRBJ2-3 TRBV9 TRBD1 TGTGCCAGCAGCTCAAGACAGGGTTTGGATTTT CASSSRQGLDF
many TRBJ1-5 TRBV2 NA TGTGCCAGCAGCTCAGGGAGCGTACAGCCCCAGCATTTT CASSSGSVQPQHF
many TRBJ1-1 TRBV29-1 NA TGCAGCGTTACTCTCCGGATTGGCACTGAAGCTTTCTTT CSVTLRIGTEAFF
NA TRBJ2-7 TRBV7-2 NA TGTGCCAGCAGCTTGGGGACACAACCTTCCTACGAGCAGTACTTC CASSLGTQPSYEQYF
once TRBJ2-7 TRBV2 TRBD1 TGTGCCAGCAAGCGGGACAGGGGGCTTCGCGAGCAGTACTTC CASKRDRGLREQYF